A selection of T cell receptor beta chains follows, all from one sample in a study of cytomegalovirus exposure and HLA in healthy donors. Clones were sequenced by immunoSEQ multiplex PCR, and TCRdb holds only the in-frame ones, with some missing. The sample includes roughly 130,000 clones, around four fifths seen only once; the top ten take roughly 5%. The sequencing input was PBMCs. Every receptor here comes from a man younger than 45 in good health and CMV-seronegative. CDR3s include the opening cysteine and the closing phenylalanine or tryptophan. Each record gives: CDR3 DNA, CDR3 protein, clone size, D gene, J gene, V gene. A D gene is named only where the DNA matches it firmly. For some rows the clone size is stated as once, few or many, or as a class when expanded; others skip it.

TGTGCCAGTAGTATAGACTGGCGCGGGGATCAGCCCCAGCATTTT	CASSIDWRGDQPQHF	-	-	TRBJ1-5	TRBV19
TGTGCCAGCAGTCCCGCCCGACTAGCGGGAAGCTCCTACAATGAGCAGTTCTTC	CASSPARLAGSSYNEQFF	-	TRBD2	TRBJ2-1	TRBV28
TGTGCCAGCAGCCAAGATAATACTGGCGGGAGTCTCTCCTACGAGCAGTACTTC	CASSQDNTGGSLSYEQYF	once	TRBD2	TRBJ2-7	TRBV4-2
TGTGCCAGCAGCTTGGGTCCGACAGGGGACGAAAAACTGTTTTTT	CASSLGPTGDEKLFF	few	TRBD1	TRBJ1-4	TRBV5-5
TGTGCCATCAGTGAGTCGCGGACAGGGGAATACGAGCAGTACTTC	CAISESRTGEYEQYF	-	TRBD1	TRBJ2-7	TRBV10-3
TGTGCCATCAGTGAGTCGGGGACAGGGGGCGCGCAGCCCCAGCATTTT	CAISESGTGGAQPQHF	-	TRBD1	TRBJ1-5	TRBV10-3
TGCAGCGTCAAAACAGGTAACGGCAATCAGCCCCAGCATTTT	CSVKTGNGNQPQHF	few	-	TRBJ1-5	TRBV29-1
TGTGCCAGCAGTTTAACAGAAACCGGGGAGCTGTTTTTT	CASSLTETGELFF	-	-	TRBJ2-2	TRBV6-6
TGTGCCAGCAGTGGGAACAGAGATAGCAATCAGCCCCAGCATTTT	CASSGNRDSNQPQHF	-	-	TRBJ1-5	TRBV2
TGTGCCAGCAGAGACAGCGTAAGCAATCAGCCCCAGCATTTT	CASRDSVSNQPQHF	-	-	TRBJ1-5	TRBV28
TGTGCCAGCAGCGATCCGGACAATAATGGCTACGAGCAGTACTTC	CASSDPDNNGYEQYF	-	-	TRBJ2-7	TRBV5-5
TGTGCCAGCAGCACGGACAGGGGTGGCAATCAGCCCCAGCATTTT	CASSTDRGGNQPQHF	-	TRBD1	TRBJ1-5	TRBV5-6
TGTGCCAGCAGCCAAGGGGGAGGACTCACAGATACGCAGTATTTT	CASSQGGGLTDTQYF	-	-	TRBJ2-3	TRBV4-2
TGTGCCAGCAGTGAAGAGAGGTCCTACGAGCAGTACTTC	CASSEERSYEQYF	-	-	TRBJ2-7	TRBV2
TGTGCCAGCAGCTTATTTGCAGGGCCTTACGAGCAGTACTTC	CASSLFAGPYEQYF	-	-	TRBJ2-7	TRBV7-8
TGTGCCAGCAGCTCCCAGGGGGTAACTAACTATGGCTACACCTTC	CASSSQGVTNYGYTF	-	TRBD1	TRBJ1-2	TRBV7-9
TGTGCCAGTAGATCCCCCGGGGTGCAGGGGTTGGTCACTGAAGCTTTCTTT	CASRSPGVQGLVTEAFF	-	-	TRBJ1-1	TRBV19
TGTGCCAGCAGCCTGACTAGCGGGATTCCAGAGACCCAGTACTTC	CASSLTSGIPETQYF	-	TRBD2	TRBJ2-5	TRBV9
TGTGCCAGCAGCCGACAGCTTAACTCTGGAAACACCATATATTTT	CASSRQLNSGNTIYF	-	-	TRBJ1-3	TRBV5-6
TGTGCCAGTAGAGTCCAGGGCACAGATACGCAGTATTTT	CASRVQGTDTQYF	-	-	TRBJ2-3	TRBV19
TGTGCCAGCAGTGAATATAGAGGGCAGGGGGCGGGAGAGACCCAGTACTTC	CASSEYRGQGAGETQYF	-	TRBD1	TRBJ2-5	TRBV25-1
TGTGCCTGTATCCTGAACACTGAAGCTTTCTTT	CACILNTEAFF	-	-	TRBJ1-1	TRBV30
TGTGCCAGCAGTTTACGGAGGGGAAACACCATATATTTT	CASSLRRGNTIYF	-	-	TRBJ1-3	TRBV28
TGCGCCAGCAGCCAAATAGCGGGAGCTTACGAGCAGTACTTC	CASSQIAGAYEQYF	-	TRBD2	TRBJ2-7	TRBV4-1
TGTGCCAGCAGTCCCCGTAACTATGGCTACACCTTC	CASSPRNYGYTF	-	-	TRBJ1-2	TRBV28
TGTGCCAGCAGTCCGACAGGGAACATTCAGTACTTC	CASSPTGNIQYF	once	TRBD1	TRBJ2-4	TRBV6-5
TGTGCCAGCAGCTTAAAGGGTGGGGGGACGGAGACCCAGTACTTC	CASSLKGGGTETQYF	-	-	TRBJ2-5	TRBV13
TGTGCCAGCAGCCAGGTCCGGGGGACAGGGGGCTTGGGCTATGGCTACACCTTC	CASSQVRGTGGLGYGYTF	-	TRBD1	TRBJ1-2	TRBV4-2
TGCGCCAGCAGTGGACAGGGGCAGGCAGATACGCAGTATTTT	CASSGQGQADTQYF	-	TRBD1	TRBJ2-3	TRBV5-1
TGTGCCAGCAGTAGGACAGGGGGTACCTATGGCTACACCTTC	CASSRTGGTYGYTF	-	TRBD1	TRBJ1-2	TRBV27
TGTGCCAGCAGCCTTCCCAGACAGGTTTACAATGAGCAGTTCTTC	CASSLPRQVYNEQFF	-	-	TRBJ2-1	TRBV7-8
TGTGCCAGCAGTGAATTAGGGGACAGGGGCTATGGCTACACCTTC	CASSELGDRGYGYTF	-	TRBD1	TRBJ1-2	TRBV25-1
TGCAGCGTTGAAGGGATGGTCGGGAGCTCCTACGAGCAGTACTTC	CSVEGMVGSSYEQYF	-	-	TRBJ2-7	TRBV29-1
TGTGCCAGCAGTTACTCGGTAGCGGGAGTCTCCGAGCAGTTCTTC	CASSYSVAGVSEQFF	once	TRBD2	TRBJ2-1	TRBV6-6
TGTGCCAGCAGCTTAACACCACAGTACTCTAATGAAAAACTGTTTTTT	CASSLTPQYSNEKLFF	-	-	TRBJ1-4	TRBV7-2
TGTGCCTGGAGTGTAAGCAGGGTAAGGGACATTCAGTACTTC	CAWSVSRVRDIQYF	once	-	TRBJ2-4	TRBV30
TGTGCCAGCAGGAGAACAGGGTTGAGCACCGGGGAGCTGTTTTTT	CASRRTGLSTGELFF	-	-	TRBJ2-2	TRBV2
TGCGCCAGCAGCTTGGAGGGGGACCCCACTACAGATACGCAGTATTTT	CASSLEGDPTTDTQYF	-	-	TRBJ2-3	TRBV5-1
TGTGCCAGCATTACGGCTAGACTAGTAACCCCCGAGCAGTACTTC	CASITARLVTPEQYF	-	-	TRBJ2-7	TRBV6-9
TGTGCCAGCAGCTTAAGATCAGCGGATAACACCGGGGAGCTGTTTTTT	CASSLRSADNTGELFF	-	-	TRBJ2-2	TRBV7-2
TGTGCCAGCAGCTTGGTCGGGACAGGGCGCGAGACCCAGTACTTC	CASSLVGTGRETQYF	-	TRBD1	TRBJ2-5	TRBV5-4
TGTGCCATCAGTGGTGGACAGACAACTAATGAAAAACTGTTTTTT	CAISGGQTTNEKLFF	-	-	TRBJ1-4	TRBV10-3
TGTGCCAGCAGCCAAGATGGAGGGGAAGGAACCGGGGAGCTGTTTTTT	CASSQDGGEGTGELFF	-	-	TRBJ2-2	TRBV4-2
TGTGCCAGCAGCATTAGGGGTTACAATGAGCAGTTCTTC	CASSIRGYNEQFF	-	-	TRBJ2-1	TRBV7-2
TGTGCCAGCTCACCTGGAGGGACTCAAAATGAGCAGTTCTTC	CASSPGGTQNEQFF	-	-	TRBJ2-1	TRBV18
TGTGCCAGTAGTATAGATTTAAGACAAGAGGAGACCCAGTACTTC	CASSIDLRQEETQYF	-	-	TRBJ2-5	TRBV19
TGTGCCAGCAGCTCCACAGGGGGCAGGAATCAGCCCCAGCATTTT	CASSSTGGRNQPQHF	once	TRBD1	TRBJ1-5	TRBV7-8
TGTGCCAGCGGCAGTCCGGGACAGAACACTGAAGCTTTCTTT	CASGSPGQNTEAFF	many	-	TRBJ1-1	TRBV28
TGTGCCAGCAGTTGGGACAGCCGAGGGCCCCAGCATTTT	CASSWDSRGPQHF	-	TRBD1	TRBJ1-5	TRBV2
TGCGCCAGCAGCTTGCCCGGGACTAGCGGGATCAATGAGCAGTTCTTC	CASSLPGTSGINEQFF	-	TRBD2	TRBJ2-1	TRBV5-1
TGTGCCAGCCCCGCACTAGCGAGATCATACAATGAGCAGTTCTTC	CASPALARSYNEQFF	-	TRBD2	TRBJ2-1	TRBV19
TGCGCCAGCAGTGAACAGGGAGCTCCCGGGGAGCTGTTTTTT	CASSEQGAPGELFF	-	-	TRBJ2-2	TRBV10-2
TGTGCCAGCAGCTTAGGGAGTAGCCCCTACGAGCAGTACTTC	CASSLGSSPYEQYF	-	-	TRBJ2-7	TRBV7-9
TGTGCCAGCAGCATACTCAGCGGGGGGCTCTACAATGAGCAGTTCTTC	CASSILSGGLYNEQFF	-	TRBD2	TRBJ2-1	TRBV7-2
TGTGCCAGCAGCTTAGGGACCCGAGAGGGCTGGGGTGGCTACACCTTC	CASSLGTREGWGGYTF	-	-	TRBJ1-2	TRBV7-2